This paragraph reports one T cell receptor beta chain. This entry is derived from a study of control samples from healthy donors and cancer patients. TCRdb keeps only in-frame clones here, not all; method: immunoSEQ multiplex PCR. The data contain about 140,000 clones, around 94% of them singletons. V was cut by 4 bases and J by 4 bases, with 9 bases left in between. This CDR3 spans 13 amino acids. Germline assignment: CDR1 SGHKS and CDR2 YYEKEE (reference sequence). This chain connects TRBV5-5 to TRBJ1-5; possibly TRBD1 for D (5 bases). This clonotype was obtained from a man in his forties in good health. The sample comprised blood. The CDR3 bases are TGTGCCAGCAGCACGGACATAAATCAGCCCCAGCATTTT. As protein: CASSTDINQPQHF.